A single sample gave rise to the 10 T cell receptor beta chains below, sequenced in a study of monozygotic twins with inflammatory bowel disease. From its re-call of the 5' RACE reads, TCRdb lists each CDR3 protein once, without DNA. The table for this sample gives some 150,000 distinct CDR3 sequences. Sequenced material: blood. The receptor set was obtained from a human donor with ulcerative colitis or Crohn's disease, or a healthy co-twin of an affected twin (not recorded which).

The chain links TRBV6-1 to TRBJ2-5; the D call from TCRdb, TRBD1, cannot be confirmed without DNA. The CDR3 loop spans 14 amino acids. The germline V gene encodes CDR1 MNHNS and CDR2 SASEGT. The CDR3 here is CASSERGAVETQYF.

The chain carries TRBV29-1 and TRBJ2-2; TCRdb's D call of TRBD1 is untestable without DNA. This CDR3 comprises 13 residues. The germline CDR1 and CDR2 sequences are SQVTM and ANQGSEA. CDR3 sequence reads: CSVVETGDGELFF.

This sequence joins TRBV9 and TRBJ1-1; TCRdb outputs TRBD1, but without DNA this stays unchecked. In germline, CDR1 is SGDLS, CDR2 YYNGEE. This CDR3 is built from 13 residues. The CDR3 loop reads CASMGGSGTEAFF.

The V call is TRBV7-8, the J call TRBJ1-1. The CDR3 length is 15 residues. The V gene's germline CDR1 is SGHVS and CDR2 FQNEAQ. The CDR3 protein is CASSLAGYMNTEAFF.

J is TRBJ1-5 and V is TRBV10-3. CDR3 length: 12 residues. The V gene's germline CDR1 is ENHRY and CDR2 SYGVKD. CDR3: CAISESYQPQHF.

V usage is TRBV2 and J usage is TRBJ2-1; without DNA, the TCRdb call of TRBD1 cannot be checked. Germline V gene data show CDR1 as SNHLY and CDR2 as FYNNEI. The CDR3 extends over 15 amino acids. The CDR3 reads CASLSWDRGYNEQFF.

This chain uses TRBV2 with TRBJ1-1; TCRdb picks TRBD1, but there is no DNA to check that call. Germline V gene sequence: CDR1 SNHLY, CDR2 FYNNEI. CDR3 size: 14 residues. The CDR3 loop is CASTRGNRNTEAFF.

The rearrangement links TRBV12-3 or TRBV12-4 to TRBJ2-1. The CDR3 loop spans 15 amino acids. The CDR3: CASSLSTPPYNEQFF.

The chain is built from TRBV28 and TRBJ2-1; the TCRdb D gene call, TRBD2, has no DNA to confirm it. Germline V gene sequence: CDR1 MDHEN, CDR2 SYDVKM. This CDR3 has 16 amino acids. The CDR3 loop reads CASSLLAGEIFNEQFF.

The J gene is TRBJ2-7, the V gene TRBV3-1. CDR3 length equals 15 residues. Germline assignment: CDR1 LGHDT and CDR2 YNNKEL (reference sequence). The CDR3: CASSYTWGSSYEQYF.